The clone carrying this T cell receptor beta chain was counted only a few times. Its target is not known. Each CDR3 protein is one row after TCRdb ran MiXCR on the 5' RACE reads. The sample holds 200,000 to 250,000 distinct CDR3 sequences; roughly 15% are singletons and the top ten take more than 2%. The sample comes from a study of T-cell memory formation after mild COVID-19. Overall study: Largely, TCR clusters stayed within a single donor. Regarding the study as a whole: Clones contracting over day 15 to 85 were CD4/CD8 balanced, with later expanders leaning CD4+.

Germline V lookup: CDR1 SGHKS, CDR2 YYEKEE (reference sequence). V was shortened by 0 bases and J by 6 bases, with 19 bases between the two germline ends. This CDR3 is built from 17 residues. J is TRBJ1-5 and V is TRBV5-5, with a possible D match to TRBD1 (5 bases). Material: PBMCs or a T cell subset sorted from them (not recorded which). This clonotype was obtained from an adult woman who had mild COVID-19 (a few samples of this study predate the infection). Cell type and time point are not known. CDR3 nucleotides: TGTGCCAGCAGCTTGGCCCCGACAAGGGGCGGTATTCAGCCCCAGCATTTT. Translation: CASSLAPTRGGIQPQHF.